These T cell receptor beta chains were read from a single sample in a study of T cell clones after liver transplantation. Only in-frame clones appear in the TCRdb table, and some are missing; sequencing was by immunoSEQ multiplex PCR. The sample holds tens of thousands of clones; around 85% are singletons and the top ten take approximately 15%. The sequencing used CD8+ T cells from blood, collected 12 months after liver transplant. The receptors derive from a human patient who received a liver transplant. Some of the T cells might come from the graft donor. The CDR3 runs from the conserved cysteine through the conserved F or W. A D gene is named only where the DNA matches it firmly. Clone size appears in some rows only: once, few, many, or a class for an expanded clone.

-	TRBJ1-1	TRBD1	TRBV28	CASSLRGWGQGNAEAFF	TGTGCCAGCAGTTTAAGGGGTTGGGGACAGGGGAACGCTGAAGCTTTCTTT
-	TRBJ2-1	-	TRBV7-2	CASSFSGAYNEQFF	TGTGCCAGCAGCTTTTCCGGGGCCTACAATGAGCAGTTCTTC
-	TRBJ2-7	TRBD2	TRBV28	CASSFFGLAGVPQYF	TGTGCCAGCAGTTTTTTTGGACTAGCGGGAGTCCCCCAGTACTTC
-	TRBJ1-2	TRBD1	TRBV27	CASSGTGANYGYTF	TGTGCCAGCAGTGGGACAGGGGCGAACTATGGCTACACCTTC
once	TRBJ1-5	-	TRBV7-8	CASSSRTDSGPQHF	TGTGCCAGCAGCTCTCGGACGGATAGTGGGCCCCAGCATTTT
-	TRBJ1-5	-	TRBV6-5	CASSYGIQGTQPQHF	TGTGCCAGCAGTTACGGGATCCAGGGTACCCAGCCCCAGCATTTT
-	TRBJ1-1	-	TRBV7-3	CASSLSREKNTEAFF	TGTGCCAGCAGCTTAAGTCGGGAAAAGAACACTGAAGCTTTCTTT
medium-sized	TRBJ1-1	-	TRBV27	CASSTQLEGPQAEAFF	TGTGCCAGCAGTACACAATTGGAGGGACCCCAGGCTGAAGCTTTCTTT
-	TRBJ2-1	-	TRBV27	CASSLLSRGYNEQFF	TGTGCCAGCAGTTTATTATCCAGGGGCTACAATGAGCAGTTCTTC
-	TRBJ2-1	-	TRBV9	CASSVARDTYNEQFF	TGTGCCAGCAGCGTAGCCAGGGATACCTACAATGAGCAGTTCTTC
-	TRBJ2-2	-	TRBV9	CASSVAVGAGELFF	TGTGCCAGCAGCGTAGCGGTGGGAGCCGGGGAGCTGTTTTTT
-	TRBJ1-1	-	TRBV5-8	CASSSNFGVNTEAFF	TGTGCCAGCAGTTCCAATTTCGGAGTAAACACTGAAGCTTTCTTT
few	TRBJ2-1	-	TRBV7-6	CASSITSGANEQFF	TGTGCCAGCAGCATTACTAGTGGGGCCAATGAGCAGTTCTTC
-	TRBJ1-2	-	TRBV15	CATSRDGEQLYGYTF	TGTGCCACCAGCAGAGATGGAGAACAGCTCTATGGCTACACCTTC
-	TRBJ2-7	-	TRBV27	CASSLDGYEQYF	TGTGCCAGCAGTTTGGACGGATACGAGCAGTACTTC
-	TRBJ1-4	-	TRBV4-3	CASSPGRGDEKLFF	TGCGCCAGCAGCCCTGGACGGGGGGATGAAAAACTGTTTTTT
-	TRBJ2-7	TRBD1	TRBV5-1	CASSPGTGAYEQYF	TGCGCCAGCAGCCCTGGGACAGGGGCCTACGAGCAGTACTTC
-	TRBJ2-1	TRBD2	TRBV14	CASSQDRSGRVWEQFF	TGTGCCAGCAGCCAAGATCGAAGCGGGAGGGTATGGGAGCAGTTCTTC
-	TRBJ2-2	TRBD2	TRBV19	CASSLGGGLAGAGELFF	TGTGCCAGTAGTCTCGGAGGGGGACTAGCGGGAGCCGGGGAGCTGTTTTTT
few	TRBJ2-1	TRBD2	TRBV11-1	CASSLFGLAGNEQFF	TGTGCCAGCAGCTTATTCGGACTAGCGGGCAATGAGCAGTTCTTC
-	TRBJ2-1	TRBD2	TRBV15	CATSGLAGGKGEQFF	TGTGCCACCAGCGGTCTAGCGGGAGGGAAAGGAGAGCAGTTCTTC
-	TRBJ2-2	TRBD2	TRBV29-1	CSVEVGLETGELFF	TGCAGCGTTGAAGTGGGACTAGAGACCGGGGAGCTGTTTTTT
-	TRBJ2-3	TRBD2	TRBV6-6	CASSYSAGGPADTQYF	TGTGCCAGCAGTTACTCCGCGGGAGGGCCTGCAGATACGCAGTATTTT
-	TRBJ1-1	-	TRBV30	CAWIRNTEAFF	TGTGCCTGGATCCGGAACACTGAAGCTTTCTTT